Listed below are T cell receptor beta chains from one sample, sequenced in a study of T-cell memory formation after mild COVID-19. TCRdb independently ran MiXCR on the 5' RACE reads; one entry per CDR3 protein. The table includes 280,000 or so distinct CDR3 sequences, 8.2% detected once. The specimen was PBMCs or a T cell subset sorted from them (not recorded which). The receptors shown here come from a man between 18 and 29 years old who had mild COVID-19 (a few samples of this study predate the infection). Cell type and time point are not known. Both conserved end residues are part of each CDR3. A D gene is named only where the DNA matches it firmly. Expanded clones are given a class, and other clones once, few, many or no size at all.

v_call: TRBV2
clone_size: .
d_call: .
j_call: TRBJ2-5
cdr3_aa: CASTLKETQYF
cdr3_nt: TGTGCCAGCACGCTGAAAGAGACCCAGTACTTC

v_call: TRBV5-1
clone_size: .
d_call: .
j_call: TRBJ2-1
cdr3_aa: CASSLNRVSYNEQFF
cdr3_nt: TGCGCCAGCAGCTTGAACAGGGTGTCCTACAATGAGCAGTTCTTC

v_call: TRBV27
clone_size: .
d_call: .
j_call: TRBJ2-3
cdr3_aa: CASSTTRLTDTQYF
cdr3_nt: TGTGCCAGCAGCACGACTAGGCTCACAGATACGCAGTATTTT

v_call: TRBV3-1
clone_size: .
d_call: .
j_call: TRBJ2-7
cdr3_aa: CASSPGPREQYF
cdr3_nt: TGTGCCAGCAGCCCGGGGCCGCGGGAGCAGTACTTC

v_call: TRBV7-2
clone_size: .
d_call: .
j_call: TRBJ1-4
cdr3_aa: CASSLRGVNEKLFF
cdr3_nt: TGTGCCAGCAGCTTGCGAGGTGTTAATGAAAAACTGTTTTTT

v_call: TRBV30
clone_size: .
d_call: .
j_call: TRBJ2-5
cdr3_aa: CAWSELSVETQYF
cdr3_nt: TGTGCCTGGAGTGAACTTTCTGTGGAGACCCAGTACTTC

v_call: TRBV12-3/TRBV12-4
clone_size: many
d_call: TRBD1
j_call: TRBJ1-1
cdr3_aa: CASSPGQGAPTEAFF
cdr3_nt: TGTGCCAGCAGCCCGGGACAGGGGGCGCCCACTGAAGCTTTCTTT

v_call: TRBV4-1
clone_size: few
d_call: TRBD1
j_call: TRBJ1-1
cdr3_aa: CASSQVDRATDTEAFF
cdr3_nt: TGCGCCAGCAGCCAAGTGGACAGGGCCACGGACACTGAAGCTTTCTTT

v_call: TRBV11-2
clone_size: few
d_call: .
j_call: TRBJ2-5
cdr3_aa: CASSLSYGISETQYF
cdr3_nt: TGTGCCAGCAGCTTAAGTTATGGGATTTCGGAGACCCAGTACTTC

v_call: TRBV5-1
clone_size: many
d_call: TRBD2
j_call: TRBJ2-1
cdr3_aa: CASSLGLAGIISYNEQFF
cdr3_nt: TGCGCCAGCAGCTTGGGGCTAGCGGGGATTATTTCCTACAATGAGCAGTTCTTC

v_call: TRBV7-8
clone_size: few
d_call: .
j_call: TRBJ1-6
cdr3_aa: CASSLTGRVVYNSPLHF
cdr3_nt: TGTGCCAGCAGCTTAACGGGGAGGGTCGTTTATAATTCACCCCTCCACTTT

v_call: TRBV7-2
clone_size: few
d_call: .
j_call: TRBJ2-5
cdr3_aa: CASSAGNFEAETQYF
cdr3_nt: TGTGCCAGCAGCGCCGGGAACTTTGAGGCAGAGACCCAGTACTTC

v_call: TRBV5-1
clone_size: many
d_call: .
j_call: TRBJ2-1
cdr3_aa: CASSQGGGSYNEQFF
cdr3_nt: TGCGCCAGCAGCCAGGGGGGCGGCTCCTACAATGAGCAGTTCTTC

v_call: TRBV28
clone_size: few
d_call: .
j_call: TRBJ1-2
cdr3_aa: CASRGGIGESYGYTF
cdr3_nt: TGTGCCAGCAGAGGGGGAATCGGGGAGAGCTATGGCTACACCTTC

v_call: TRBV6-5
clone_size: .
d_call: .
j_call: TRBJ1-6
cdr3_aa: CASSLMWGQPLHF
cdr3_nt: TGTGCCAGCTCTCTTATGTGGGGCCAACCCCTCCACTTT

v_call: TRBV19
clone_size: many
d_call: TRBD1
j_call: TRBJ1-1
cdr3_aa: CASSILRTGGNTEAFF
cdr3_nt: TGTGCCAGTAGTATACTCAGGACAGGGGGCAACACTGAAGCTTTCTTT

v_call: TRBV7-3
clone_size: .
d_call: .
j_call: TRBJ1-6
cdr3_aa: CASSLGGGRSSPLHF
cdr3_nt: TGTGCCAGCAGCTTAGGTGGGGGTAGAAGTTCACCCCTCCACTTT